Reported below is one TCR beta chain. The data derive from a study of OX40 agonist ivuxolimab in advanced cancers. Repertoires were generated with immunoSEQ multiplex PCR, while TCRdb's copy carries only in-frame clones and drops some. The table shows roughly 61,000 clones, with 80% to 90% occurring only once. Patients were ineligible given autoimmune disease history or systemic immunosuppression. V lost 3 bases and J 9 bases, leaving 6 bases between the germline ends. This CDR3 comprises 11 residues. Germline V gene lookup returns CDR1 SGHTA and CDR2 FQGNSA. The sequence came from an adult with an advanced solid tumor such as melanoma, head and neck, liver or kidney cancer. V is TRBV7-2 and J is TRBJ2-1; the D is unclear. The material sequenced was CD4+ or CD8+ T cells sorted from blood, taken in a trial of the OX40 agonist ivuxolimab. The CDR3 DNA follows: TGTGCCAGCAGCTTCCGGCTTGAGCAGTTCTTC. Translation gives CASSFRLEQFF.